The 26 T cell receptor beta chains presented below share a single source sample, sequenced in a study of CD8+ T cells in alopecia areata. Treatment defined: oral pan-JAK inhibitor, 5-10 mg twice daily. The authors extracted RNA and reverse transcribed it into cDNA as the sequencing template. Only in-frame clones appear in the TCRdb table, and some are missing; sequencing was by immunoSEQ multiplex PCR. The table includes 85,000 to 110,000 clones, more than 75% detected once. The specimen was CD8+ T cells sorted from blood, collected around week 30, from a patient treated with tofacitinib. These receptors were obtained from a human donor with alopecia areata.

The chain combines TRBV6-5 with TRBJ1-1, with D hard to call. V was shortened by 1 base and J by 1 base, with 7 bases between the two germline ends. The CDR3 has 14 amino acids. CDR1 is MNHEY and CDR2 is SVGAGI in the germline V gene. In DNA, the CDR3 is TGTGCCAGCAGTTACTTTTCTCCGAACACTGAAGCTTTCTTT. Translation: CASSYFSPNTEAFF.

The V call is TRBV19, the J call TRBJ2-1; TRBD1 might be the D (5 bases). The germline CDR1 and CDR2 sequences are LNHDA and SQIVND (reference sequence). There are 14 residues in the CDR3. With 4 bases removed from V and 4 bases from J, the gap between germline ends came to 11 bases. The CDR3: CASSTETEYNEQFF. The CDR3 DNA sequence: TGTGCCAGTAGTACCGAGACAGAGTACAATGAGCAGTTCTTC.

The chain carries TRBV6-1 and TRBJ2-7; no reliable D call. Germline-derived CDR1 and CDR2 are MNHNS and SASEGT. V lost 1 base and J lost 4, with 14 bases in between. The CDR3 length is 15 residues. In DNA form, the CDR3 reads TGTGCCAGCAGTGAAGGGTCGGTGTTGAGGTACGAGCAGTACTTC. This codes for CASSEGSVLRYEQYF.

V gene TRBV7-9 combines with J gene TRBJ1-3; D is uncertain. The CDR3 is 15 amino acids. Germline V gene sequence: CDR1 SEHNR, CDR2 FQNEAQ (reference sequence). Trimming pared 5 bases from V and 1 base from J, leaving 12 bases between. In DNA form, the CDR3 reads TGTGCCAGCAGCCCCCGGGAGCTTTCTGGAAACACCATATATTTT. Encoded protein: CASSPRELSGNTIYF.

The rearrangement joins TRBV15 to TRBJ1-3, with a possible D match to TRBD1 (6 bases). The ends were cut back, 0 bases at V and 0 bases at J, with 9 bases in the middle. CDR1 and CDR2 from the germline V gene are LNHNV and YYDKDF (reference sequence). The CDR3 spans 16 residues. For the CDR3, the DNA is TGTGCCACCAGCAGAGATACAGGGTTCTCTGGAAACACCATATATTTT. It is translated as CATSRDTGFSGNTIYF.

This sequence joins TRBV7-9 and TRBJ2-4; either TRBD1 or TRBD2 may fit D (5 bases each). The CDR3 has 14 residues. V was cut by 7 bases and J by 6 bases, with 16 bases left in between. The germline V gene encodes CDR1 SEHNR and CDR2 FQNEAQ (reference sequence). CDR3 sequence: CASNPTGGGNIQYF. The CDR3 DNA follows: TGTGCCAGCAACCCAACGGGTGGGGGAAACATTCAGTACTTC.

The J gene is TRBJ2-7, the V gene TRBV5-1, with unresolved D. In germline, CDR1 is SGHRS, CDR2 YFSETQ. The CDR3 length is 14 residues. The V gene lost 0 bases and the J gene lost 5 bases, with 12 bases spanning the gap. DNA of the CDR3: TGCGCCAGCAGCTTGGGGTCTGGGTTGCACGAGCAGTACTTC. It encodes CASSLGSGLHEQYF.

The chain employs TRBV4-2 and TRBJ2-7; no reliable D call. V lost 1 base and J 6 bases, leaving 7 bases between the germline ends. CDR1 and CDR2 (germline): LGHNA, YNFKEQ. The CDR3 runs to 12 residues. The CDR3 DNA reads TGTGCCAGCAGCCAAGGCCCCAGCGAGCAGTACTTC. Translating it yields CASSQGPSEQYF.

This chain's CDR3 is CASSFGLAGDRSPERLDTQYF. The DNA of the CDR3 is TGTGCCAGCAGTTTTGGCCTGGCTGGGGACAGGTCTCCGGAAAGGTTAGATACGCAGTATTTT. The chain uses TRBV27 and TRBJ2-3; the match to TRBD1 covers 8 bases. The J segment lost 5 bases and the V segment lost 3 bases, leaving 25 bases of the junction unmatched. CDR3 size: 21 residues. CDR1 and CDR2 from the germline V gene are MNHEY and SMNVEV (reference sequence).

This clone was counted between two and nine times. The chain joins TRBV14 to TRBJ2-1; 12 positions agree with TRBD2. V shed 4 bases, J shed 7 bases, and the junction held 5 bases outside the gene matches. The germline V gene encodes CDR1 SGHDN and CDR2 FVKESK. The CDR3 totals 15 residues. The CDR3 coding sequence is TGTGCCAGCAGCCCTCGACTAGCGGGGGTAAATGAGCAGTTCTTC. Amino acid sequence: CASSPRLAGVNEQFF.

The rearrangement joins TRBV7-9 to TRBJ1-1; D is ambiguous. Germline V lookup: CDR1 SEHNR, CDR2 FQNEAQ (reference sequence). The CDR3 runs to 11 residues. V was pared by 3 bases and J by 7 bases, with 6 bases between. The CDR3 nucleotides are TGTGCCAGCAGCTTTTCCCGTGAAGCTTTCTTT. Encoded protein: CASSFSREAFF.

The chain couples TRBV27 to TRBJ2-3, with 8 bases that match TRBD1. This CDR3 region has 17 residues. CDR1 and CDR2 from the germline V gene are MNHEY and SMNVEV (reference sequence). With V trimmed by 5 bases and J by 1 base, 11 bases remained unmatched. The CDR3 nucleotides are TGTGCCAGCAGTGGACAGGGTGTGCACATGGGCACAGATACGCAGTATTTT. Translated, it gives CASSGQGVHMGTDTQYF.

This clone occurred once. V and J are TRBV7-9 and TRBJ1-4; unclear D gene. Germline V gene lookup returns CDR1 SEHNR and CDR2 FQNEAQ (reference sequence). CDR3 size: 15 residues. The V end lost 3 bases, the J end lost 0 bases, and 8 bases lay between the germline ends. CDR3 amino acids: CASSFPGATNEKLFF. For the CDR3, the DNA is TGTGCCAGCAGCTTTCCTGGCGCAACTAATGAAAAACTGTTTTTT.

The rearrangement uses TRBV27 and TRBJ2-7; 12 nucleotides match TRBD2. The CDR3 has 14 amino acids. The germline gives CDR1 MNHEY, CDR2 SMNVEV (reference sequence). Germline trimming cut 6 bases from V and 5 bases from J; bases unmatched to any gene: 5. The chain's CDR3 is CASRLAGGSDEQYF. The CDR3, as DNA: TGTGCCAGCAGGCTAGCGGGAGGGAGCGACGAGCAGTACTTC.

The chain combines TRBV6-5 with TRBJ1-1; no clear D. Per the germline V gene, CDR1 is MNHEY and CDR2 is SVGAGI. Trimming removed 0 bases at V and 5 bases at J, with 7 bases between. There are 13 residues in the CDR3. The DNA for the CDR3 is TGTGCCAGCAGTTACTCGGCAGAAACTGAAGCTTTCTTT. Its translation is CASSYSAETEAFF.

The chain has TRBV6-5 and TRBJ2-2; D is ambiguous. The germline V gene encodes CDR1 MNHEY and CDR2 SVGAGI. Trimming left V 6 bases short and J 3 bases short, with 8 bases between. There are 13 residues in the CDR3. The CDR3 sequence is CASRPAYTGELFF. The CDR3 bases are TGTGCCAGCAGACCCGCATACACCGGGGAGCTGTTTTTT.

V gene TRBV5-4 combines with J gene TRBJ2-2; D perhaps matches TRBD2 (5 bases). This CDR3 is built from 13 residues. From germline, CDR1 is SGHNT and CDR2 YYREEE (reference sequence). V was clipped by 3 bases and J by 3 bases, with 6 bases between them. The CDR3 here is CASSSGDTGELFF. For the CDR3, the DNA is TGTGCCAGCAGCTCCGGGGACACCGGGGAGCTGTTTTTT.

The V call is TRBV4-2, the J call TRBJ2-7, with D possibly called TRBD1 or TRBD2 (6 bases each). Trimming left V 0 bases short and J 3 bases short, with 15 bases between. The CDR3 spans 16 residues. Germline loops: CDR1 LGHNA, CDR2 YNFKEQ. This CDR3 reads CASSQDPAEGGYEQYF. DNA of the CDR3: TGTGCCAGCAGCCAAGATCCAGCGGAGGGGGGCTACGAGCAGTACTTC.

This clone has just a few counts. This sequence joins TRBV4-1 and TRBJ2-1; 7 bases fit TRBD2. The germline V gene has CDR1 MGHRA and CDR2 YSYEKL. The CDR3 length is 17 residues. The V gene end was trimmed by 0 bases and the J gene end by 1 base; junction bases not matched to a gene: 6. CDR3 DNA sequence: TGCGCCAGCAGCCAAGATGCGGGCGGGAGTTCCTACAATGAGCAGTTCTTC. It yields the protein CASSQDAGGSSYNEQFF.

The chain is built from TRBV19 and TRBJ2-1; D is unclear. Germline-derived CDR1 and CDR2 are LNHDA and SQIVND (reference sequence). The V end was cut by 0 bases, the J end by 0 bases, with 6 bases between. The CDR3 consists of 15 residues. CDR3 in DNA: TGTGCCAGTAGTATAGATAAAAGCTCCTACAATGAGCAGTTCTTC. Amino acid sequence: CASSIDKSSYNEQFF.

The chain joins TRBV27 to TRBJ2-1; no firm D call. The V gene's germline CDR1 is MNHEY and CDR2 SMNVEV (reference sequence). V dropped 4 bases and J dropped 4 bases, with 11 bases sitting between them. The CDR3 length is 14 residues. The CDR3 sequence: CASSSPLGYNEQFF. For the CDR3, the DNA is TGTGCCAGCAGTTCCCCCTTAGGTTACAATGAGCAGTTCTTC.

This clone was counted a few times. The chain carries TRBV14 and TRBJ2-2, with TRBD2 as a possible D gene (5 bases). CDR3 length equals 17 residues. V was cut by 0 bases and J by 6 bases, with 17 bases left in between. Germline CDR1 is SGHDN and CDR2 is FVKESK. The CDR3 protein is CASSQDHEGWLSGELFF. The CDR3 nucleotides read TGTGCCAGCAGCCAAGATCACGAGGGATGGTTATCCGGGGAGCTGTTTTTT.

The rearrangement joins TRBV9 to TRBJ2-1; TRBD1 matches 7 bases. CDR3 size: 16 residues. Germline values: CDR1 SGDLS, CDR2 YYNGEE. V shed 3 bases and J 8 bases; nucleotides not matched to a gene: 14. DNA for the CDR3: TGTGCCAGCAGCGACGACAGGGTTACGTTTTCCGATGAGCAGTTCTTC. It codes for CASSDDRVTFSDEQFF.

This chain uses TRBV25-1 with TRBJ2-7; 7 nucleotides agree with TRBD2. The junction had 5 bases not matched to a gene; V was cut back by 5 bases and J by 4 bases. Germline CDR1 and CDR2: MGHDK and SYGVNS. The CDR3 has 13 residues. The CDR3 loop is CASSLGTMYEQYF. Here the CDR3 DNA reads TGTGCCAGCAGTTTAGGGACTATGTACGAGCAGTACTTC.

The J gene is TRBJ2-3, the V gene TRBV25-1, with D hard to call. Germline V lookup: CDR1 MGHDK, CDR2 SYGVNS. This CDR3 is 12 amino acids long. The V and J ends lost 8 bases and 6 bases respectively, with 12 bases between them. CDR3 nucleotide sequence: TGTGCCAGCGGAGCCTCAGCTGATACGCAGTATTTT. Translated: CASGASADTQYF.

The rearrangement uses TRBV9 and TRBJ2-5; either TRBD1 or TRBD2 may fit D (5 bases each). The CDR3 has 14 amino acids. V was clipped by 4 bases and J by 7 bases, with 17 bases between them. Germline assignment: CDR1 SGDLS and CDR2 YYNGEE. CDR3 nucleotides: TGTGCCAGCAGCCCGGGGACGGTACTATGGACCCAGTACTTC. Protein sequence: CASSPGTVLWTQYF.